What follows is one T cell receptor (beta chain) and its context. Antigen specificity is unknown. The entry originates in a study of OX40 agonist ivuxolimab in advanced cancers. Whole-study context: Every 2 weeks, patients received ivuxolimab intravenously, dosed at 0.01 to 10 mg/kg. Dose-escalation subjects each had hepatocellular carcinoma, melanoma, renal cell or head and neck cancer. Whole-study findings and limits: The CD4+ and CD8+ T cells in the blood had expanded clonally by week 6 at 0.1 to 3.0 mg/kg.

The CDR3 is 16 amino acids. The V end was cut by 3 bases, the J end by 1 base, with 14 bases between. The assay was immunoSEQ multiplex PCR, and TCRdb's table has in-frame clones only and misses some. The sample records more than 75,000 clones, 86% being singletons. Sequenced here: CD4+ or CD8+ T cells sorted from blood, sampled in a trial of the OX40 agonist ivuxolimab. This sequence originates from an adult with an advanced solid tumor such as melanoma, head and neck, liver or kidney cancer. The chain links TRBV23-1 to TRBJ2-3; no clear D. TRBV23-1 is assigned to the ORF class and has an uncertain function. CDR3 in amino acids: CASSQQAQPCTDTQYF. Here the CDR3 DNA reads TGCGCCAGCAGTCAGCAAGCTCAACCCTGCACAGATACGCAGTATTTT.